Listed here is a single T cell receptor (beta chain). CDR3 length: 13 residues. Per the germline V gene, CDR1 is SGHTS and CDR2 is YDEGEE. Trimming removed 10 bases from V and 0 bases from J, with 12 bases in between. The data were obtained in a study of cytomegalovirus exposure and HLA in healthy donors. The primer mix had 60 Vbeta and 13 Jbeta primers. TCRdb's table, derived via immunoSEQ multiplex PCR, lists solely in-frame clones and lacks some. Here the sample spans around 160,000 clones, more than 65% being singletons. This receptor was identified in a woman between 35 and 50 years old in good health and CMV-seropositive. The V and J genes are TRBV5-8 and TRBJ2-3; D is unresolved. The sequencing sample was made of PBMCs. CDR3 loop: CAGKETSTDTQYF. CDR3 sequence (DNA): TGTGCCGGAAAAGAGACTAGCACAGATACGCAGTATTTT.